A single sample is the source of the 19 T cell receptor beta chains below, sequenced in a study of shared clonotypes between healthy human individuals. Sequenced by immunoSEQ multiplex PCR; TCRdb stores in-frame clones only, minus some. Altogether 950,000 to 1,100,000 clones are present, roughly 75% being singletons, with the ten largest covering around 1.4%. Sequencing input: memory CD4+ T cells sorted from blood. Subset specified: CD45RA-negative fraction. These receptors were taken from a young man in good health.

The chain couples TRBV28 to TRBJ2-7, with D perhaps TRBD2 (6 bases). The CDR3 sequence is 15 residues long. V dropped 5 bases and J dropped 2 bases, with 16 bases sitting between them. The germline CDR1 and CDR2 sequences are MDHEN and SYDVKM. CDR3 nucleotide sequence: TGTGCCAGCAGTCCCGGCGGGACCGGTACCTACGAGCAGTACTTC. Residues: CASSPGGTGTYEQYF.

DNA of the CDR3: TGTGCCAGCAGCCCCGGGTCCCGACAGAGCTACGAGCAGTACTTC. Its translation is CASSPGSRQSYEQYF. J is TRBJ2-7 and V is TRBV6-1; TRBD1 might be the D (5 bases). Trimming left V 6 bases short and J 3 bases short, with 18 bases between. Germline V gives CDR1 MNHNS, CDR2 SASEGT. The CDR3 is 15 residues long.

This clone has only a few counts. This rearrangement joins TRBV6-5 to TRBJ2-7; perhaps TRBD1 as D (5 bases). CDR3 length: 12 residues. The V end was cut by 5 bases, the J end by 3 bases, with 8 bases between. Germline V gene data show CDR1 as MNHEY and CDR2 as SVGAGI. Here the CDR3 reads CASSTQGYEQYF. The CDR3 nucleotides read TGTGCCAGCAGTACCCAGGGCTACGAGCAGTACTTC.

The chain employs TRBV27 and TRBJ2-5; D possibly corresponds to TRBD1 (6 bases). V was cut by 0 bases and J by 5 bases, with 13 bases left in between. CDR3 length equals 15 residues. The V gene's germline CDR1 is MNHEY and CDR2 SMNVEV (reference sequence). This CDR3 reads CASSLSAGVWETQYF. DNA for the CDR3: TGTGCCAGCAGTTTATCGGCAGGGGTATGGGAGACCCAGTACTTC.

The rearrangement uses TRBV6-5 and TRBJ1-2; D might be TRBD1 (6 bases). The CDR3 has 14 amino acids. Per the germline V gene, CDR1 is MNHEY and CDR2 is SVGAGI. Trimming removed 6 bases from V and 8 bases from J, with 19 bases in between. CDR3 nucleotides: TGTGCCAGCAGCACCGCCGGGGGGCTCTACGGCTACACCTTC. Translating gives CASSTAGGLYGYTF.

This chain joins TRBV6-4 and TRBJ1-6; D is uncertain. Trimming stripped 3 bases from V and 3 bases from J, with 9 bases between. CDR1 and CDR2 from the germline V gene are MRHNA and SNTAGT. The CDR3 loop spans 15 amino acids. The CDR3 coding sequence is TGTGCCAGCAGTGAAAACGGGCTCTATAATTCACCCCTCCACTTT. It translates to CASSENGLYNSPLHF.

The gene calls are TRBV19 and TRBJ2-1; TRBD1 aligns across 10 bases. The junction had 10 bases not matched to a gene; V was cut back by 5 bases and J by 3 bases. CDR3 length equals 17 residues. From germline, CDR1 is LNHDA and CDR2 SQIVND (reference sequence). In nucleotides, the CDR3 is TGTGCCAGTAGTCACCCTGGGGACAGGGGCTTCTACAATGAGCAGTTCTTC. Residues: CASSHPGDRGFYNEQFF.

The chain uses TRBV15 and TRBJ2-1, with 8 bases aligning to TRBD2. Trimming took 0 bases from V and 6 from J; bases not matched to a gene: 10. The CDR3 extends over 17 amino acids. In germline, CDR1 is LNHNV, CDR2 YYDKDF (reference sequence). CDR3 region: CATSRDPFLSGTNEQFF. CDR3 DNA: TGTGCCACCAGCAGAGATCCATTCCTTAGCGGGACCAATGAGCAGTTCTTC.

CDR3 bases: TGTGCCAGCAGCTTAGGACTCGGGGGAGGGCCTACTGGGGCCAACGTCCTGACTTTC. Its protein is CASSLGLGGGPTGANVLTF. V usage is TRBV7-2 and J usage is TRBJ2-6, with 7 bases lining up with TRBD2. Trimming removed 1 base from V and 2 bases from J; junction bases left unmatched: 11. CDR1 SGHTA and CDR2 FQGNSA come from the germline V gene. The CDR3 is 19 residues long.

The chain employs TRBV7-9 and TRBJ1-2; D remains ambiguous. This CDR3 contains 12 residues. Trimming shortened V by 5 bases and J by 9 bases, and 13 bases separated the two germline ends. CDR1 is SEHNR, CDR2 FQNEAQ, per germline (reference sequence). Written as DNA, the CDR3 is TGTGCCAGCAGCCGACGGCCCGACAGCTACACCTTC. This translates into CASSRRPDSYTF.

DNA for the CDR3: TGCGCCAGCAGCTTGGCTTTCAGGGCCGATGAAAAACTGTTTTTT. Its protein product is CASSLAFRADEKLFF. This chain joins TRBV5-1 and TRBJ1-4, with D possibly being TRBD1 (5 bases). The CDR3 covers 15 residues. The V end lost 0 bases, the J end lost 6 bases, and 12 bases lay between the germline ends. Germline assignment: CDR1 SGHRS and CDR2 YFSETQ.

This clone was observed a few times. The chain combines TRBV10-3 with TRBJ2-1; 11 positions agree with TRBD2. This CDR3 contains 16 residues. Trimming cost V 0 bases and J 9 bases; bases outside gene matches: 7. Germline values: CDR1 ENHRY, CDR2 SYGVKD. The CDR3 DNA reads TGTGCCATCAGTGAGTCGAAAGCTAGCGGGAGGAGTGAGCAGTTCTTC. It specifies CAISESKASGRSEQFF.

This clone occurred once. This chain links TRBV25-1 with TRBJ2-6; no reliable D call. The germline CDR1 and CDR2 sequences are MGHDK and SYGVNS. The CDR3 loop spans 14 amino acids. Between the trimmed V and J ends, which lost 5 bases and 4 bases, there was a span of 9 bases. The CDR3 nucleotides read TGTGCCAGCAGTCCGGCAGACGGGGCCAACGTCCTGACTTTC. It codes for CASSPADGANVLTF.

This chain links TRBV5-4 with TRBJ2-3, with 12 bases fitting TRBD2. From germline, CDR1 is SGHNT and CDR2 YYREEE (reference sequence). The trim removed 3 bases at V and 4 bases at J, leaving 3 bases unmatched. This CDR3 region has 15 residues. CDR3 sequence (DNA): TGTGCCAGCAGCTCGGCTAGCGGGAGGGCAGATACGCAGTATTTT. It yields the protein CASSSASGRADTQYF.

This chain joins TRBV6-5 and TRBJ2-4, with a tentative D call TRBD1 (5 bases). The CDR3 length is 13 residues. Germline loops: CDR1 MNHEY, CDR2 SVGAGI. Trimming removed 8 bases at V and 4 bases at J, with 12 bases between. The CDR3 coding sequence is TGTGCCAGCGGTGCAGGACAAAAAAACATTCAGTACTTC. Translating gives CASGAGQKNIQYF.

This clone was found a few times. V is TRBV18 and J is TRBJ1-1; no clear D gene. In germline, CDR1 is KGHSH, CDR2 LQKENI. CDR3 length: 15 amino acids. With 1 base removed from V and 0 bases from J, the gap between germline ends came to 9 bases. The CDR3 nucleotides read TGTGCCAGCTCACCACAGGTCGTTTTGAACACTGAAGCTTTCTTT. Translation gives CASSPQVVLNTEAFF. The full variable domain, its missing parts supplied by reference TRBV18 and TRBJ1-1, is NAGVMQNPRHLVRRRGQEARLRCSPMKGHSHVYWYRQLPEEGLKFMVYLQKENIIDESGMPKERFSAEFPKEGPSILRIQQVVRGDSAAYFCASSPQVVLNTEAFFGQGTRLTVV.

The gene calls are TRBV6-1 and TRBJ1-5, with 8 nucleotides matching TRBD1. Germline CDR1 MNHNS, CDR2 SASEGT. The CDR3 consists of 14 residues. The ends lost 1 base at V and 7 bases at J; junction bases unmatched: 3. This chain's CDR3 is CASSEGDRWQPQHF. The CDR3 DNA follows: TGTGCCAGCAGTGAAGGGGACAGGTGGCAGCCCCAGCATTTT.

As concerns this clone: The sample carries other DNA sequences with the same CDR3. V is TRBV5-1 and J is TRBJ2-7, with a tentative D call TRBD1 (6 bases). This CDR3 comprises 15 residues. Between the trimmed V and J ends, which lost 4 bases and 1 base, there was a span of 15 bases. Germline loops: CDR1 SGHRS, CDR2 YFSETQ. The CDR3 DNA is TGCGCCAGCAGCCCACGACAGGCGACGTCCTACGAGCAGTACTTC. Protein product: CASSPRQATSYEQYF.

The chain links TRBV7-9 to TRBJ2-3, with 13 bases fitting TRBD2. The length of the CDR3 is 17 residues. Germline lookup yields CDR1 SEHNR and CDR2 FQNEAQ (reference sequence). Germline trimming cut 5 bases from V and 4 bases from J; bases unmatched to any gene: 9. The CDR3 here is CASSRTSGGASADTQYF. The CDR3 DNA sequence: TGTGCCAGCAGCCGTACTAGCGGGGGGGCCTCCGCAGATACGCAGTATTTT. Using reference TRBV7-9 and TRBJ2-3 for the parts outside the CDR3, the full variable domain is DTGVSQNPRHKITKRGQNVTFRCDPISEHNRLYWYRQTLGQGPEFLTYFQNEAQLEKSRLLSDRFSAERPKGSFSTLEIQRTEQGDSAMYLCASSRTSGGASADTQYFGPGTRLTVL.